Listed below are T cell receptor beta chains from one sample, sequenced in a study of CD4 T cells in relation to SARS-CoV-2 and coronaviruses. The method was immunoSEQ multiplex PCR; TCRdb's version includes in-frame clones alone and lacks a portion of them. The sample carries about 21,000 clones, approximately 82% recorded once. Their antigens are not known. Sample: CD4+ T cells from PBMCs, cultured in vitro. These receptors were collected from a human donor in good health. The conserved cysteine and the conserved F or W are not part of the CDR3 here.

j_call v_call cdr3_aa
TRBJ2-5 TRBV9 AALGTSGRAKTQY
TRBJ1-6 TRBV9 ASSVDGRSYNSPLH
TRBJ2-5 TRBV30 AWSEGSQETQY
TRBJ2-7 TRBV2 ASKEYEQY
TRBJ2-7 TRBV9 ASSVGGSGIDEQY
TRBJ2-7 TRBV7-3 ASSPTGGTDYEQY
TRBJ1-1 TRBV5-1 ASSLAVGGRNGNTEAF
TRBJ2-7 TRBV7-8 ASSLEEGPTYEQY
TRBJ2-1 TRBV24-1 ATSTSRDYNEQF
TRBJ1-5 TRBV2 ASSETGRGNQPQH
TRBJ2-1 TRBV27 ASNLAGTSGNEQF
TRBJ2-2 TRBV6-5 ASSYSGQTNTGELF
TRBJ1-1 TRBV3-1/TRBV3-2 ASSALGSSNTEAF
TRBJ2-5 TRBV18 ASSRLQETQY
TRBJ1-5 TRBV9 ASSGGPNQPQH
TRBJ2-1 TRBV7-9 ASSPTRTSTSYNEQF
TRBJ2-7 TRBV6-1 ASSEAAGVGYEQY
TRBJ1-5 TRBV7-9 ASSLEDSNQPQH
TRBJ2-1 TRBV19 ASSNTGGSYNEQF
TRBJ1-5 TRBV4-2 ASSQELRGAGNQPQH
TRBJ1-1 TRBV3-1/TRBV3-2 ASSQADLPAF
TRBJ2-7 TRBV4-2 ASSQGGTSGYEQY
TRBJ2-1 TRBV7-8 ASSLMASGDRKYNEQF
TRBJ2-5 TRBV2 ASTPSGGKTQY
TRBJ2-3 TRBV4-1 ASSQDWGTDTQY
TRBJ2-2 TRBV12-3/TRBV12-4 ASSTMSGGELF
TRBJ2-1 TRBV14 ASSLGLALYNEQF